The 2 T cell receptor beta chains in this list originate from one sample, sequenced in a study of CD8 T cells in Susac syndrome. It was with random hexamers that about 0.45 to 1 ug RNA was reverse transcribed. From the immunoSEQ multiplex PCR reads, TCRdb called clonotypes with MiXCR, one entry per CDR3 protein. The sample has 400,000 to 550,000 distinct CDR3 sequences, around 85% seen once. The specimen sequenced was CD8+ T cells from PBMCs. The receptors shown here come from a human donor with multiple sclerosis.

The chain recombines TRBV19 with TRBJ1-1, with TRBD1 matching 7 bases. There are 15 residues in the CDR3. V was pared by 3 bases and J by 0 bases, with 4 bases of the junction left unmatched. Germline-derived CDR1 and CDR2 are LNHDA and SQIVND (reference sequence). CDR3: CASSMGQIMNTEAFF. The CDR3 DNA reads TGTGCCAGTAGTATGGGACAGATAATGAACACTGAAGCTTTCTTT.

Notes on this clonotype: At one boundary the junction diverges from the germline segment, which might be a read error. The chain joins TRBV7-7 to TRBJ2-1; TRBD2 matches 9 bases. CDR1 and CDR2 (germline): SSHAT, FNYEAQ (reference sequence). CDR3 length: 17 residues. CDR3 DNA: TGTGCTAGCAGCTCTTTCTTAGCGGGAGTGTGGTACAATGAGCAGTTCTTC. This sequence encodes CASSSFLAGVWYNEQFF.